This T cell receptor beta chain was sequenced for a study of T cell responses to AZD1222 COVID-19 vaccine. The study, taken as a whole, reports: Close to half of all spike-specific TCRs reportedly target regions of the variants that are unmutated. Clonal diversity was possibly underestimated, and the donors were mostly white British, with more females.

A word on this clone: Its matching antigen is unknown.

V was cut by 6 bases and J by 3 bases, with 14 bases left in between. This CDR3 is 14 amino acids long. From germline, CDR1 is MDHEN and CDR2 SYDVKM. TCRdb's copy holds only in-frame clones and misses some; the assay was immunoSEQ multiplex PCR. This sample carries some 170,000 clones, approximately 90% of them seen once, and the ten largest clones take more than 3.5%. The receptor's source is an adult who received the MenACWY meningococcal vaccine as a control. The material was peripheral blood, obtained 28 days after the second dose of the MenACWY control vaccine. The V and J genes are TRBV28 and TRBJ1-2; D remains unclear. The CDR3 DNA reads TGTGCCAGCAGGCTGGAAAGCTCATACTATGGCTACACCTTC. This sequence encodes CASRLESSYYGYTF.